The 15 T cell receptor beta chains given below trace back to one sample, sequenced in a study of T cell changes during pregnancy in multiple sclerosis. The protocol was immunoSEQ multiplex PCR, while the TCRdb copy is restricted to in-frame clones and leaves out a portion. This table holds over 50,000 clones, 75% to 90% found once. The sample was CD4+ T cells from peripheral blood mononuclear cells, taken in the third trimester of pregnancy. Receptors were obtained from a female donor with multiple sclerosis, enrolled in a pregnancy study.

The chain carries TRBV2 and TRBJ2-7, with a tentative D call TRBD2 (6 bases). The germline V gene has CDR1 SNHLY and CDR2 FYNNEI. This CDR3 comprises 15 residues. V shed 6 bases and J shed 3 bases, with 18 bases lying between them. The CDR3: CASRGGSGTHYEQYF. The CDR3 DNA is TGTGCCAGCAGGGGGGGTTCGGGGACCCACTACGAGCAGTACTTC.

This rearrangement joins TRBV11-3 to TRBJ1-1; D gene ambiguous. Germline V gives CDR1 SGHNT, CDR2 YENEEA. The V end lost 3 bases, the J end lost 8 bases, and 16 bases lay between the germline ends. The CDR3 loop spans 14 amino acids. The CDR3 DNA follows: TGTGCCAGCAGCTTGTCAGGTTCGCGGGGAGAAGCTTTCTTT. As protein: CASSLSGSRGEAFF.

This CDR3 is CASQRRERADTQYF. CDR3 DNA: TGTGCCAGTCAACGACGGGAGCGGGCGGATACGCAGTATTTT. V gene TRBV19 combines with J gene TRBJ2-3; D perhaps matches TRBD2 (6 bases). Germline V gives CDR1 LNHDA, CDR2 SQIVND (reference sequence). The CDR3 is made up of 14 amino acids. V lost 8 bases and J lost 6, with 18 bases in between.

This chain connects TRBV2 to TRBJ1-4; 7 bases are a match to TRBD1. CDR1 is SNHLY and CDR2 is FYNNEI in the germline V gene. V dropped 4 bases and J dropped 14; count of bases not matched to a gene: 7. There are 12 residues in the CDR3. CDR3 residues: CASSGTGVVLFF. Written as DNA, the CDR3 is TGTGCCAGCAGTGGCACAGGGGTCGTTCTGTTTTTT.

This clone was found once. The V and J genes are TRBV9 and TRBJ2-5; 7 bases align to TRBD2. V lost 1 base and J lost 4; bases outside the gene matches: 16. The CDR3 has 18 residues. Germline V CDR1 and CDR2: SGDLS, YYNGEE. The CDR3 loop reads CASSVTLAEGLFRETQYF. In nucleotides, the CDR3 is TGTGCCAGCAGCGTAACTCTAGCGGAGGGGCTCTTCAGAGAGACCCAGTACTTC.

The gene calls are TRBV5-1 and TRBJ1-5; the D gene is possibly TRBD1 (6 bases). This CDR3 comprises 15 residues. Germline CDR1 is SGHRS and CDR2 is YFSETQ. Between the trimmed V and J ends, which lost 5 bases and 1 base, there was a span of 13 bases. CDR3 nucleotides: TGCGCCAGCAGTTACACAGGGAACAGCAATCAGCCCCAGCATTTT. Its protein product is CASSYTGNSNQPQHF.

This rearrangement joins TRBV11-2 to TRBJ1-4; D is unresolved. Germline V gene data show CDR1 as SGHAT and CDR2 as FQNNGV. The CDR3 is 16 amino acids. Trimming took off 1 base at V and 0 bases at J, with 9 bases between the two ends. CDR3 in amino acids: CASSLGVGATNEKLFF. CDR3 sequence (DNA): TGTGCCAGCAGCTTAGGGGTGGGAGCAACTAATGAAAAACTGTTTTTT.

CDR3 in DNA: TGTGCCAGCAGTGTACTCGGGACAGAGACCTACGAGCAGTACTTC. Translation gives CASSVLGTETYEQYF. The rearrangement links TRBV25-1 to TRBJ2-7, with 7 bases aligning to TRBD1. Germline CDR1 and CDR2: MGHDK and SYGVNS. CDR3 length equals 15 residues. The J segment lost 2 bases and the V segment lost 4 bases, leaving 8 bases of the junction unmatched.

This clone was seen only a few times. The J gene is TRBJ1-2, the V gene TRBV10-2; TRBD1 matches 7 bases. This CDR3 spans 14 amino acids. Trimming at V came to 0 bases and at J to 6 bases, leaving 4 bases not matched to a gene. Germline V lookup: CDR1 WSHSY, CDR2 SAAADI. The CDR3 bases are TGCGCCAGCAGTGAGTCTGGAGGGGGCCATGGCTACACCTTC. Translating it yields CASSESGGGHGYTF.

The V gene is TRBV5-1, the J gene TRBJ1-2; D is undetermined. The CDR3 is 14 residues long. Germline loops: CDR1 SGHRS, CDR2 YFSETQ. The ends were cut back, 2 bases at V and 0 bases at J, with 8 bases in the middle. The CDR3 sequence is CASSLSLANYGYTF. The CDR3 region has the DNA TGCGCCAGCAGCTTATCCTTAGCTAACTATGGCTACACCTTC.

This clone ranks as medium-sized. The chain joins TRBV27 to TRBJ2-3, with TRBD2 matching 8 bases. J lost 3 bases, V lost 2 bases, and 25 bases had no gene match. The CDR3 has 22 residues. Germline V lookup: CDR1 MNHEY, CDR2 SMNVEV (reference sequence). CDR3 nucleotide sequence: TGTGCCAGCAGTTTACTTGTGGGGGTAGCGGGACCTCGATCCCCACGGACAGATACGCAGTATTTT. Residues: CASSLLVGVAGPRSPRTDTQYF.

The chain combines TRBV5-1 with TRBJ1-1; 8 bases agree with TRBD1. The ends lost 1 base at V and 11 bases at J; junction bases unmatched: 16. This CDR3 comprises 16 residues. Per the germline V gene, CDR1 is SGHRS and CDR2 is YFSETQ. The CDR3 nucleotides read TGCGCCAGCAGCTTGACGGGGGGACAGGTCCGCTTCCTGGCTTTCTTT. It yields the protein CASSLTGGQVRFLAFF.

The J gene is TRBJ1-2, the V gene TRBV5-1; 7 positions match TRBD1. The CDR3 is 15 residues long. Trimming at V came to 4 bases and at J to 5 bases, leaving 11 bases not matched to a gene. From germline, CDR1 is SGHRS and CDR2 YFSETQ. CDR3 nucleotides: TGCGCCAGCAGCCCCTACGGACAGGTGGGGTATGGCTACACCTTC. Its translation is CASSPYGQVGYGYTF.

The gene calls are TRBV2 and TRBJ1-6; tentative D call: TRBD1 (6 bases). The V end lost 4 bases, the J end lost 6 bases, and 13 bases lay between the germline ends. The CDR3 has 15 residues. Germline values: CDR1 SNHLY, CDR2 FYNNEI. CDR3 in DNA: TGTGCCAGCAGTGTTTTGGGACAAGCTAATTCACCCCTCCACTTT. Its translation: CASSVLGQANSPLHF.

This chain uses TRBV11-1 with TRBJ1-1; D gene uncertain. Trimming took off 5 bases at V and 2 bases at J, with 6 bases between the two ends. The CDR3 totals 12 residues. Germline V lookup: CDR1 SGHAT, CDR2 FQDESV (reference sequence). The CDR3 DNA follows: TGTGCCAGCAGCAAACAAAACACTGAAGCTTTCTTT. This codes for CASSKQNTEAFF.